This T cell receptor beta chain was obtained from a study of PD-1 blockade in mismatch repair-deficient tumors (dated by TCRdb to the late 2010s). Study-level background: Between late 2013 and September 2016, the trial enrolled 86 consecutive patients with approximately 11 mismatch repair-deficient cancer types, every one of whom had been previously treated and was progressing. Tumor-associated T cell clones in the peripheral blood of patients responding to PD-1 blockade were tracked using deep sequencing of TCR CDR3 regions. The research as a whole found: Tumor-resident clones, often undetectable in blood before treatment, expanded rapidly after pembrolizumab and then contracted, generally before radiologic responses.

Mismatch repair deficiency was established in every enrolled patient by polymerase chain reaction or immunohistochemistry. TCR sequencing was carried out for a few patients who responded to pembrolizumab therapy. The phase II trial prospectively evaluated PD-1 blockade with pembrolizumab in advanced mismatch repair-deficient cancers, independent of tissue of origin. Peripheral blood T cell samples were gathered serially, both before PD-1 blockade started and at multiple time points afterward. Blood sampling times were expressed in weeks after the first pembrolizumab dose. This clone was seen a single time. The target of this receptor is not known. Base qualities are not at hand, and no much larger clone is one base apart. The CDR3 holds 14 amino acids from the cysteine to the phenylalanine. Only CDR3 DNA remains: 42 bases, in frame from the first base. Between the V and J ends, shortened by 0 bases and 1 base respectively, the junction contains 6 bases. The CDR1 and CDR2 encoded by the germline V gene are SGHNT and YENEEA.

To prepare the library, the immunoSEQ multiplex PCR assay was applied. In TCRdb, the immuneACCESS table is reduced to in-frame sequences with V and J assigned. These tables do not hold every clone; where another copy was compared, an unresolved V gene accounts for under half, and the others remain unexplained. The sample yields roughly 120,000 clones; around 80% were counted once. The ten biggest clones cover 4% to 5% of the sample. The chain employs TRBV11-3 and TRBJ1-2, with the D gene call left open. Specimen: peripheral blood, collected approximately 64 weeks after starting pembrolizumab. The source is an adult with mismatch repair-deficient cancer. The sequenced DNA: TGTGCCAGCAGCTTAGACAGATATAACTATGGCTACACCTTC. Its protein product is CASSLDRYNYGYTF.